Here is one T cell receptor (beta chain) with its context. Its matching antigen is unknown. Using immunoSEQ multiplex PCR, the repertoire was profiled, and TCRdb retains in-frame clones only, with some absent. In the table there are some 120,000 clones, 94% of which are singletons. The CDR3 consists of 14 residues. Germline-derived CDR1 and CDR2 are SGDLS and YYNGEE. Trimming stripped 3 bases from V and 5 bases from J, with 12 bases between. The sample comes from a study of siplizumab effects on memory and regulatory T cells. Study-wide findings and caveats: No functional test confirmed suppression by proliferating siplizumab-culture Tregs. On average, about 72% of mappable alloreactive CD4+ clones were Treg-derived under siplizumab, against 25% to 30% in controls.

The rearrangement uses TRBV9 and TRBJ2-1; D call uncertain. The TCR sequence derives from a human donor in good health. Input material: non-Treg CD4+ T cells sorted from blood. The CDR3, as DNA: TGTGCCAGCAGCGCCCGTATCGAGAACAATGAGCAGTTCTTC. Its translation is CASSARIENNEQFF.